The T cell receptor beta chain under discussion was sequenced for a study of T cells after yellow fever vaccination. Findings and limits, study-wide: Weaker overall, the secondary response nonetheless peaked faster (day 5 versus 15). Booster samples showed a return of most primary-vaccination clones (around 96% CD4, approximately 88% CD8). Relatively few clonotypes were ones that appeared in both CD4 and CD8 compartments.

The V gene end was trimmed by 0 bases and the J gene end by 8 bases; junction bases not matched to a gene: 6. The CDR3 is 14 residues long. Germline CDR1 and CDR2: MGHRA and YSYEKL. 5'RACE template switching produced TCR cDNA carrying a universal primer site and UMIs. Each CDR3 protein is one row after TCRdb ran MiXCR on the 5' RACE reads. The sample holds just over 250,000 distinct CDR3 sequences, roughly 5.2% seen once. Details on this clonotype: The antigen remains unidentified.

Sequenced material: CD4+ T cells sorted from PBMCs, taken on the day of the yellow fever booster vaccination. This clonotype originated in a young man who received the YFV17D yellow fever vaccine. This chain joins TRBV4-1 and TRBJ1-2; TRBD1 agrees at 7 bases. CDR3: CASSQDLTGRGYTF. The CDR3 DNA follows: TGCGCCAGCAGCCAAGATCTGACAGGGAGAGGCTACACCTTC.